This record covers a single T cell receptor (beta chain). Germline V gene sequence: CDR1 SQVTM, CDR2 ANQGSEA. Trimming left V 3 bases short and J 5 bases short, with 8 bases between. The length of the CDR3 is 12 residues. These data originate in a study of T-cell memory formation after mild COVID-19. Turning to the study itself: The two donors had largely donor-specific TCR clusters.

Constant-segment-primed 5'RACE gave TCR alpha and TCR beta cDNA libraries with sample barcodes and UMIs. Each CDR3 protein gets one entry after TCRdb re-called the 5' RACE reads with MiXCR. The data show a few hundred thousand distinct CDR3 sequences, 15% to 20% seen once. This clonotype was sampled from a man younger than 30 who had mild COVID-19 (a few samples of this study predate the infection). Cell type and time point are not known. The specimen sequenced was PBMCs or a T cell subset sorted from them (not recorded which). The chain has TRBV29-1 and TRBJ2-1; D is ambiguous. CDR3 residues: CSVEGRNNEQFF. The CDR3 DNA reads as TGCAGCGTTGAGGGCAGGAACAATGAGCAGTTCTTC.